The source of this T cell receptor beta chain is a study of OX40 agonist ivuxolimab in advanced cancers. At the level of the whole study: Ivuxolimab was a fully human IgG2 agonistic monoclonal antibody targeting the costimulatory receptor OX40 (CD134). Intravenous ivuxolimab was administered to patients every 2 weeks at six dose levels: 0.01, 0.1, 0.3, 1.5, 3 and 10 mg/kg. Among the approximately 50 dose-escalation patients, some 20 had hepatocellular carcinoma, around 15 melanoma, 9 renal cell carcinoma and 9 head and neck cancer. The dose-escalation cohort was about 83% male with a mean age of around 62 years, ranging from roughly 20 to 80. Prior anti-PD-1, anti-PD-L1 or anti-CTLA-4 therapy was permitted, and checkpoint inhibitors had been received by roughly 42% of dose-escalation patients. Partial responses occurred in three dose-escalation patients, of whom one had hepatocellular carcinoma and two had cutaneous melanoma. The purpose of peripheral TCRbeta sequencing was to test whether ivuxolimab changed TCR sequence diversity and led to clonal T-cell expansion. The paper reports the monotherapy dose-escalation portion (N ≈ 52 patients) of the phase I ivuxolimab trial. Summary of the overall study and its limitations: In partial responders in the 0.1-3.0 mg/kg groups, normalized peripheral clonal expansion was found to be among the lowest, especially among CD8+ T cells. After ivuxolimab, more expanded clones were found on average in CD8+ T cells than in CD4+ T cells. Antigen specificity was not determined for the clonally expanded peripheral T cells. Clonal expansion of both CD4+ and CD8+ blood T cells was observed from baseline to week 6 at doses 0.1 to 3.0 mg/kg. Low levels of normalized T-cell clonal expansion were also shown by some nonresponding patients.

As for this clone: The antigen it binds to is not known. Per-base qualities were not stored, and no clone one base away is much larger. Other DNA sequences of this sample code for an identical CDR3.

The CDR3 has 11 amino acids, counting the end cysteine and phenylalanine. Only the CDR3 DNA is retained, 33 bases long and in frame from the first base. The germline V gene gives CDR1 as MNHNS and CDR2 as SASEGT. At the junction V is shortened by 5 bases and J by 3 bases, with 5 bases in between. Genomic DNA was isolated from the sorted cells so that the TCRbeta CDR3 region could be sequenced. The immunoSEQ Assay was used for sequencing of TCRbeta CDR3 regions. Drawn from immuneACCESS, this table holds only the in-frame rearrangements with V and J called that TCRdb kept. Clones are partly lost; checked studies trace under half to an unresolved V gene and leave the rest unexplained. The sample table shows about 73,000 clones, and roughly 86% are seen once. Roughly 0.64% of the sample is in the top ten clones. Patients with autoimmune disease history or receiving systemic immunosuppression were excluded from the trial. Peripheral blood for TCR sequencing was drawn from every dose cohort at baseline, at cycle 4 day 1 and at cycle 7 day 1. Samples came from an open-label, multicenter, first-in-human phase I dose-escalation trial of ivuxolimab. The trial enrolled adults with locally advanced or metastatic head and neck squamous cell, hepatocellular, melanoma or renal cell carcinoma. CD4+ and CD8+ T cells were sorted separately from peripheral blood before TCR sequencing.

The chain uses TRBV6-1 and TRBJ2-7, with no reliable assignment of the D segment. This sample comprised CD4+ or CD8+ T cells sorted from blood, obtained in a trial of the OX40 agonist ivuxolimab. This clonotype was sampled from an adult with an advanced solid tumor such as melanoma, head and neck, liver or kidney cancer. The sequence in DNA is TGTGCCAGCAGTCCCCTCTACGAGCAGTACTTC. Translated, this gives CASSPLYEQYF.